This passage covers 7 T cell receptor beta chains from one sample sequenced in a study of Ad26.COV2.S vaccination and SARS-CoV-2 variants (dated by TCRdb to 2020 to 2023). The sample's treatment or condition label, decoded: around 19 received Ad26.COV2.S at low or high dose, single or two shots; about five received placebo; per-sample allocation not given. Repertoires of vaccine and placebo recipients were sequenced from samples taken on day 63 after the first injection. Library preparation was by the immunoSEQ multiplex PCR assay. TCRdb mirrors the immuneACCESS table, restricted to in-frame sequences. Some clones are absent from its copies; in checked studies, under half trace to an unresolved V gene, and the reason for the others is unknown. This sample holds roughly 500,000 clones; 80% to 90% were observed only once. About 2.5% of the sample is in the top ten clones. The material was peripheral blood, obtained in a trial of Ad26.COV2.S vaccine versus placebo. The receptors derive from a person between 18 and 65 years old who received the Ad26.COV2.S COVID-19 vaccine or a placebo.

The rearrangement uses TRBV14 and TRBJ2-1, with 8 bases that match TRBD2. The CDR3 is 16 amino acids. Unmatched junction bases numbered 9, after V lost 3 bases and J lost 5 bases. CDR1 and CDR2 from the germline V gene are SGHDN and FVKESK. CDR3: CASSHPREGLDNEQFF. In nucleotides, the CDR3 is TGTGCCAGCAGCCACCCTCGGGAGGGCTTGGACAATGAGCAGTTCTTC.

The CDR3 DNA follows: TGTGCCAGCAGTGAATATGGACAGACTGCTAACTATGGCTACACCTTC. This gives the protein CASSEYGQTANYGYTF. The chain links TRBV25-1 to TRBJ1-2; a weak D match, TRBD1 (6 bases). V shed 0 bases and J shed 0 bases, with 11 bases lying between them. The CDR3 totals 16 residues. Germline V gene data show CDR1 as MGHDK and CDR2 as SYGVNS.

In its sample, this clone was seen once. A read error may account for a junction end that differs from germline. The CDR3 nucleotides are TGTGCCACCAGCGACAGGTACAATGAGCAGTTCTTC. Its protein product is CATSDRYNEQFF. The chain employs TRBV7-2 and TRBJ2-1; perhaps TRBD1 as D (6 bases). Germline V gene sequence: CDR1 SGHTA, CDR2 FQGNSA. The CDR3 spans 12 residues. The full variable domain, rest sourced from reference TRBV7-2 and TRBJ2-1, is GAGVSQSPSNKVTEKGKDVELRCDPISGHTALYWYRQSLGQGLEFLIYFQGNSAPDKSGLPSDRFSAERTGGSVSTLTIQRTQQEDSAVYLCATSDRYNEQFFGPGTRLTVL.

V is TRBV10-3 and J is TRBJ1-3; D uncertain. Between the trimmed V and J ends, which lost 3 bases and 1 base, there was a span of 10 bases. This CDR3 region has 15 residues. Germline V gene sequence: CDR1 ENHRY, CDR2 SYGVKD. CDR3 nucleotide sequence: TGTGCCATCAGTGACCTGAGGGAGTCTGGAAACACCATATATTTT. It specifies CAISDLRESGNTIYF.

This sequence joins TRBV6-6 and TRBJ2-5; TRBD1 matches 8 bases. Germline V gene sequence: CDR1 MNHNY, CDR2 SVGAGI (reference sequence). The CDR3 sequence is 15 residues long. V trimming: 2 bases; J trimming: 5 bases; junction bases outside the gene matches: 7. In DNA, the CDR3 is TGTGCCAGCAGTTACGTAGCCAGGGGGCAGGAGACCCAGTACTTC. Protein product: CASSYVARGQETQYF.

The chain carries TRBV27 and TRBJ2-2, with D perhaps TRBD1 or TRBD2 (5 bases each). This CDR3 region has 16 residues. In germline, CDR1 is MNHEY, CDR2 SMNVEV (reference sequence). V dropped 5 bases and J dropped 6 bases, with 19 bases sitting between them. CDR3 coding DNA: TGTGCCAGCAGTACCTATCCGGGACGACGGCCCGGGGAGCTGTTTTTT. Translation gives CASSTYPGRRPGELFF.

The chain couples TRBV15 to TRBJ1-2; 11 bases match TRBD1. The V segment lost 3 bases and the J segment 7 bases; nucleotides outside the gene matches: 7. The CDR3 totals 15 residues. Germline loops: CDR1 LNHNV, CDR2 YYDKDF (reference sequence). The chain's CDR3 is CATSRRDRGAFGYTF. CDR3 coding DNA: TGTGCCACCAGCAGGAGGGACAGGGGGGCGTTTGGCTACACCTTC.